These T cell receptor beta chains were read from a single sample in a study of blood T cell repertoires in COVID-19. Method: immunoSEQ multiplex PCR; TCRdb's copy keeps in-frame clones and lacks some. The sample has approximately 210,000 clones; more than 75% are singletons. Material for sequencing was peripheral blood. Every receptor here comes from a woman aged 40-49 years with acute or convalescent COVID-19. The conserved cysteine and the conserved F or W are not part of the CDR3 here. The D gene is left open where the match is weak.

11,TRBV5-5,.,ASSLRTNEKLF
13,TRBV7-3,.,ASSLNGRESDGYT
11,TRBV2,TRBD1,ASTRTGLYGYT
17,TRBV12-2,.,ASRLWLAGGTASYNEQF
12,TRBV2,TRBD1,ASGKQGANYGYT
14,TRBV18,TRBD1,ASSPEAGQGARGYT
13,TRBV6-2/TRBV6-3,.,ASSFLGQMYNEQF
15,TRBV9,TRBD2,ASSVGPTSGGAGPQY
14,TRBV3-1/TRBV3-2,TRBD1,ASSQEGQGSQETQY
14,TRBV5-1,TRBD2,ASSLDGGGSTDTQY
13,TRBV7-7,TRBD1,ASSFRDYRGETQY
14,TRBV18,TRBD2,ASSRVAGSSYNEQF
13,TRBV18,TRBD1,ASSPQSGQGSEQY
13,TRBV5-1,.,ASSDAQGLGYEQY
10,TRBV29-1,.,SVELDTDEQY
13,TRBV6-2/TRBV6-3,TRBD2,ASSSLAGGGNEQF
13,TRBV6-5,.,ASSFTGRNTGELF
12,TRBV2,.,ASSPPGADYEQY
11,TRBV12-3/TRBV12-4,.,ASSFYMTSEQY
9,TRBV10-3,.,AISETSEQF
12,TRBV25-1,TRBD1,ASSTGGSDYGYT
13,TRBV7-9,TRBD2,ASLPSGRSYNEQF
14,TRBV6-5,.,ASSYSIHGFGDTQY
13,TRBV9,.,ASSSSDGGVYEQY
14,TRBV9,.,ASSPTGTRTNEKLF
14,TRBV15,TRBD1,ATSRGGRDRGGEQY
13,TRBV15,.,ATSRDGDSWRIQY
14,TRBV6-2/TRBV6-3,.,ASSYGRVLAKNIQY